Following are 26 T cell receptor beta chains from one sample sequenced in a study of radiotherapy plus CTLA-4 blockade in lung cancer. The data were produced by immunoSEQ multiplex PCR, yet TCRdb's version contains in-frame clones alone and is incomplete. The sample has around 90,000 clones, approximately 83% seen once. This specimen consisted of peripheral blood, obtained from a patient treated with radiotherapy plus ipilimumab. The receptors were gathered from a human donor with non-small cell lung cancer who had stable disease on radiotherapy plus ipilimumab.

The V call is TRBV7-9, the J call TRBJ2-7; the D is unclear. The CDR3 contains 13 residues. Germline V gives CDR1 SEHNR, CDR2 FQNEAQ (reference sequence). V dropped 5 bases and J dropped 0 bases, with 8 bases sitting between them. The CDR3 sequence is CASSLGASYEQYF. Written as DNA, the CDR3 is TGTGCCAGCAGCCTAGGAGCCTCCTACGAGCAGTACTTC.

This chain links TRBV10-3 with TRBJ1-5; D gene uncertain. CDR1 is ENHRY and CDR2 is SYGVKD in the germline V gene. The CDR3 has 13 residues. Trimming took 0 bases from V and 5 from J, leaving 5 bases between them. CDR3 amino acids: CAISESQDQPQHF. The CDR3 region has the DNA TGTGCCATCAGTGAGTCGCAGGATCAGCCCCAGCATTTT.

The chain is built from TRBV11-1 and TRBJ2-7; D perhaps matches TRBD2 (5 bases). The CDR3 runs 11 residues. Germline CDR1 and CDR2: SGHAT and FQDESV (reference sequence). The ends were cut back, 5 bases at V and 7 bases at J, with 9 bases in the middle. The CDR3 nucleotides read TGTGCCAGCAGCAACCGGGAAGAGCAGTACTTC. It codes for CASSNREEQYF.

The V gene is TRBV28, the J gene TRBJ1-1; TRBD1 might be the D (6 bases). CDR3 length: 13 amino acids. Germline assignment: CDR1 MDHEN and CDR2 SYDVKM. Deletions cut 4 bases from V and 8 bases from J, with 14 bases between. The CDR3 bases are TGTGCCAGCAGTTCTCCCCCGGGACAAGAAGCTTTCTTT. Residues: CASSSPPGQEAFF.

This sequence joins TRBV6-6 and TRBJ1-2, with unresolved D. The germline gives CDR1 MNHNY, CDR2 SVGAGI (reference sequence). V was shortened by 11 bases and J by 7 bases, with 17 bases between the two germline ends. The CDR3 spans 12 residues. The CDR3 coding sequence is TGTGCCGCGGGGTCATCCAGTCGTGGCTACACCTTC. Its translation is CAAGSSSRGYTF.

The chain couples TRBV4-1 to TRBJ1-2, with D possibly TRBD1 on 6 matching bases. The germline V gene encodes CDR1 MGHRA and CDR2 YSYEKL. The CDR3 sequence is 15 residues long. Between the trimmed V and J ends, which lost 1 base and 4 bases, there was a span of 13 bases. CDR3 in amino acids: CASSQVSGTRYGYTF. The CDR3 DNA reads TGCGCCAGCAGCCAAGTTTCAGGGACACGCTATGGCTACACCTTC.

The chain uses TRBV7-2 and TRBJ1-3, with D tentatively TRBD1 (6 bases). Germline V CDR1 and CDR2: SGHTA, FQGNSA. V lost 1 base and J 8 bases, leaving 6 bases between the germline ends. The CDR3 is made up of 12 amino acids. The CDR3 nucleotides read TGTGCCAGCAGCTTAGGGGGGCACACCATATATTTT. It yields the protein CASSLGGHTIYF.

This rearrangement joins TRBV28 to TRBJ1-2; no reliable D call. Germline V gene sequence: CDR1 MDHEN, CDR2 SYDVKM. There are 13 residues in the CDR3. V lost 3 bases and J lost 7, with 12 bases in between. The CDR3 spells CASSFPNTRGYTF. The CDR3 DNA reads TGTGCCAGCAGTTTCCCAAACACCCGTGGCTACACCTTC.

This chain joins TRBV30 and TRBJ2-1; 12 nucleotides agree with TRBD2. This CDR3 comprises 13 residues. Per the germline V gene, CDR1 is GTSNPN and CDR2 is SVGIG (reference sequence). V shed 4 bases and J 6 bases; nucleotides not matched to a gene: 1. The chain's CDR3 is CAWKLAGGNEQFF. The CDR3 DNA reads TGTGCCTGGAAACTAGCGGGGGGCAATGAGCAGTTCTTC.

The gene calls are TRBV2 and TRBJ2-2; 8 nucleotides agree with TRBD1. The germline V gene has CDR1 SNHLY and CDR2 FYNNEI. This CDR3 has 14 amino acids. V was clipped by 6 bases and J by 4 bases; unmatched bases: 4. The CDR3, as DNA: TGTGCCAGCAGGACAGGGGTCAGCACCGGGGAGCTGTTTTTT. Translated: CASRTGVSTGELFF.

The V and J genes are TRBV28 and TRBJ2-4; D possibly corresponds to TRBD2 (6 bases). CDR1 is MDHEN, CDR2 SYDVKM, per germline. V shed 5 bases and J shed 8 bases, with 16 bases lying between them. CDR3 length equals 14 residues. The CDR3 bases are TGTGCCAGCAGTCTGGGACTGTTAAGCGACATTCAGTACTTC. It translates to CASSLGLLSDIQYF.

The chain combines TRBV27 with TRBJ1-6; tentative D call: TRBD1 (5 bases). V lost 0 bases, J lost 10 bases, and 16 bases lay in between. Germline CDR1 and CDR2: MNHEY and SMNVEV (reference sequence). The CDR3 is made up of 16 amino acids. CDR3 sequence reads: CASSLSGTPVRSPLHF. CDR3 nucleotide sequence: TGTGCCAGCAGTTTATCCGGGACCCCGGTTCGCTCACCCCTCCACTTT.

J is TRBJ1-6 and V is TRBV27; 8 nucleotides match TRBD1. This CDR3 is 17 amino acids long. Germline trimming cut 5 bases from V and 6 bases from J; bases unmatched to any gene: 12. From germline, CDR1 is MNHEY and CDR2 SMNVEV (reference sequence). The CDR3 is CASSPSPRGRFNSPLHF. The CDR3 region has the DNA TGTGCCAGCAGTCCTAGCCCCAGGGGGCGCTTTAATTCACCCCTCCACTTT.

This clone was recorded a few times. The V and J genes are TRBV28 and TRBJ1-6, with D possibly TRBD1 on 6 matching bases. From germline, CDR1 is MDHEN and CDR2 SYDVKM. The ends were cut back, 6 bases at V and 8 bases at J, with 17 bases in the middle. The CDR3 has 15 residues. The DNA of the CDR3 is TGTGCCAGCAGACCCCCCCAGGGGTGGTATTCACCCCTCCACTTT. Protein product: CASRPPQGWYSPLHF.

The chain uses TRBV10-1 and TRBJ1-4; weak D call: TRBD1 (5 bases). With 4 bases removed from V and 7 bases from J, the gap between germline ends came to 10 bases. Germline V gene lookup returns CDR1 WNHNN and CDR2 SYGVQD (reference sequence). The CDR3 runs 13 residues. CDR3 DNA: TGCGCCAGCAGTGTGTCGGGGGTTGAAAAACTGTTTTTT. As protein: CASSVSGVEKLFF.

The V and J genes are TRBV16 and TRBJ2-7, with 11 positions matching TRBD1. The CDR3 has 15 residues. Per germline, CDR1 KGHSY and CDR2 FQNENV. Trimming removed 0 bases from V and 6 bases from J; junction bases left unmatched: 4. The CDR3, as DNA: TGTGCCAGCAGCCAATCCCGGACAGGGGGCTTCGAGCAGTACTTC. Amino acid sequence: CASSQSRTGGFEQYF.

This sequence joins TRBV14 and TRBJ2-5, with 8 bases fitting TRBD2. CDR3 length: 16 amino acids. The J segment lost 3 bases and the V segment lost 0 bases, leaving 6 bases of the junction unmatched. From germline, CDR1 is SGHDN and CDR2 FVKESK. The CDR3 coding sequence is TGTGCCAGCAGCCAAGATCTAGTTAGCGGGGAAGAGACCCAGTACTTC. The encoded protein is CASSQDLVSGEETQYF.

With respect to this clone: Other DNA sequences in this sample translate to the same CDR3. The V gene is TRBV28, the J gene TRBJ2-2, with D perhaps matching TRBD2 (6 bases). V was trimmed by 3 bases and J by 5 bases, leaving 13 bases between them. CDR3 size: 15 residues. Germline lookup yields CDR1 MDHEN and CDR2 SYDVKM. CDR3 loop: CASSLGGAGTGELFF. CDR3 bases: TGTGCCAGCAGTTTGGGTGGTGCGGGAACCGGGGAGCTGTTTTTT.

The genes are TRBV6-5 and TRBJ1-5; 7 bases line up with TRBD1. This CDR3 has 15 residues. Germline assignment: CDR1 MNHEY and CDR2 SVGAGI. V lost 6 bases, J lost 5 bases, and 10 bases stayed unmatched. DNA of the CDR3: TGTGCCAGCAGACCTTCAGGGGGGCGACATCAGCCCCAGCATTTT. Its translation is CASRPSGGRHQPQHF.

The chain joins TRBV19 to TRBJ1-3, with a tentative D call TRBD1 (5 bases). The CDR3 loop spans 14 amino acids. Germline V CDR1 and CDR2: LNHDA, SQIVND (reference sequence). Trimming cost V 3 bases and J 2 bases, with 8 bases left between them. The CDR3 here is CASSISGPGNTIYF. The DNA of the CDR3 is TGTGCCAGTAGTATTTCAGGGCCTGGAAACACCATATATTTT. The full variable domain, its missing parts supplied by reference TRBV19 and TRBJ1-3, is DGGITQSPKYLFRKEGQNVTLSCEQNLNHDAMYWYRQDPGQGLRLIYYSQIVNDFQKGDIAEGYSVSREKKESFPLTVTSAQKNPTAFYLCASSISGPGNTIYFGEGSWLTVV.

This chain joins TRBV6-6 and TRBJ2-1; unclear D gene. Trimming cost V 2 bases and J 8 bases, with 13 bases left between them. Germline V CDR1 and CDR2: MNHNY, SVGAGI (reference sequence). The CDR3 has 14 amino acids. CDR3 in DNA: TGTGCCAGCAGTTACGGGCCCCTGAACGATGAGCAGTTCTTC. The encoded protein is CASSYGPLNDEQFF.

V usage is TRBV4-2 and J usage is TRBJ1-3; 7 bases agree with TRBD1. V lost 1 base and J lost 1; bases outside the gene matches: 10. Germline V lookup: CDR1 LGHNA, CDR2 YNFKEQ. This CDR3 contains 18 residues. CDR3 amino acids: CASSQGASTGLSGNTIYF. The CDR3 coding sequence is TGTGCCAGCAGCCAAGGGGCCTCGACAGGGCTTTCTGGAAACACCATATATTTT.

The gene calls are TRBV30 and TRBJ2-1; 9 bases fit TRBD2. The CDR3 has 15 amino acids. Germline V gives CDR1 GTSNPN, CDR2 SVGIG (reference sequence). Germline trimming cut 0 bases from V and 5 bases from J; bases unmatched to any gene: 5. For the CDR3, the DNA is TGTGCCTGGAGTGTACGGGGACTAGCTGACAATGAGCAGTTCTTC. It is translated as CAWSVRGLADNEQFF.

This chain uses TRBV10-3 with TRBJ1-5; D is uncertain. Looked up from germline, CDR1 is ENHRY and CDR2 is SYGVKD. V lost 2 bases and J lost 0, with 5 bases in between. The CDR3 contains 14 residues. CDR3 protein: CAISEGYSNQPQHF. DNA for the CDR3: TGTGCCATCAGTGAGGGTTATAGCAATCAGCCCCAGCATTTT.

CDR3 sequence (DNA): TGCAGTGAAGGGGAGCAGTTCTTC. Amino acids: CSEGEQFF. V and J are TRBV20-1 and TRBJ2-1; D ambiguous. CDR3 size: 8 residues. The V end was cut by 7 bases, the J end by 10 bases, with 5 bases between. CDR1 and CDR2 (germline): DFQATT, SNEGSKA (reference sequence).

This rearrangement joins TRBV11-2 to TRBJ1-4; D is undetermined. The V end was cut by 3 bases, the J end by 0 bases, with 8 bases between. The CDR3 consists of 15 residues. The germline gives CDR1 SGHAT, CDR2 FQNNGV. The CDR3 sequence is CASSLAPATNEKLFF. Written as DNA, the CDR3 is TGTGCCAGCAGCTTGGCGCCTGCAACTAATGAAAAACTGTTTTTT.